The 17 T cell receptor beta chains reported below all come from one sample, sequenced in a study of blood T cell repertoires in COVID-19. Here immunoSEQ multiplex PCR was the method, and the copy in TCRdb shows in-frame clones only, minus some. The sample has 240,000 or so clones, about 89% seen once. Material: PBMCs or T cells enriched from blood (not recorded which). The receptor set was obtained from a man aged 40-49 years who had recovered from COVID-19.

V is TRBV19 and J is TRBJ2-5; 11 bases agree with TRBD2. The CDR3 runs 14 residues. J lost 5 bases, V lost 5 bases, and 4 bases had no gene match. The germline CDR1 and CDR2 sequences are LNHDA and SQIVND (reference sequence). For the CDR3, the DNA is TGTGCCAGTAGTCGTAGCGGGAGGGCCGAGACCCAGTACTTC. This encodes CASSRSGRAETQYF.

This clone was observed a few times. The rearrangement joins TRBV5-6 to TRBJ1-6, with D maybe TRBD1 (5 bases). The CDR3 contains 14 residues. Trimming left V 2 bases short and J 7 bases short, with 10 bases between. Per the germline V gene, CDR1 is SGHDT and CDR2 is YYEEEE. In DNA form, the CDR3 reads TGTGCCAGCAGCTTTGGGGCTGTAAATTCACCCCTCCACTTT. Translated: CASSFGAVNSPLHF.

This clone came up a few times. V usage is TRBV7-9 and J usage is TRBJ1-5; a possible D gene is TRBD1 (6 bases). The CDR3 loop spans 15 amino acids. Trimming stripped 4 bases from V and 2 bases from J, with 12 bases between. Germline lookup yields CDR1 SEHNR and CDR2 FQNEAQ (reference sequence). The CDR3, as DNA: TGTGCCAGCAGCTCGGACCAGGGGCGCAATCAGCCCCAGCATTTT. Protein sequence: CASSSDQGRNQPQHF.

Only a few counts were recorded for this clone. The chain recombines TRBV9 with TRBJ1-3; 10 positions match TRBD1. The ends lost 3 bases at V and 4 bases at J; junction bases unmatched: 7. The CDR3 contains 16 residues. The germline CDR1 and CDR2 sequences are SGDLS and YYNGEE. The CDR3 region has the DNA TGTGCCAGCAGCGAGCTCGGGACAGGGGTCGGAAACACCATATATTTT. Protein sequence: CASSELGTGVGNTIYF. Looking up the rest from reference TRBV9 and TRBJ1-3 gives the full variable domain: DSGVTQTPKHLITATGQRVTLRCSPRSGDLSVYWYQQSLDQGLQFLIQYYNGEERAKGNILERFSAQQFPDLHSELNLSSLELGDSALYFCASSELGTGVGNTIYFGEGSWLTVV.

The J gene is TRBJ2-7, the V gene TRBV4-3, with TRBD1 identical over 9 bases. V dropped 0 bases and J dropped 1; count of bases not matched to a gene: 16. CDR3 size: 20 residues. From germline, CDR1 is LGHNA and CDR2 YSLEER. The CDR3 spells CASSQENPKRDRVYSYEQYF. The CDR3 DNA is TGCGCCAGCAGCCAAGAGAACCCAAAACGGGACAGGGTTTATTCCTACGAGCAGTACTTC.

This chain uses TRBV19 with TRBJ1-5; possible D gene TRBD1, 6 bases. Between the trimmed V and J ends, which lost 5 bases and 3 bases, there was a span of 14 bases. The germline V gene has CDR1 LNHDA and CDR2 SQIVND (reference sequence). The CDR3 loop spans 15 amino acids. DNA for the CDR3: TGTGCCAGTAGTTTCCTGGACAGAATCAATCAGCCCCAGCATTTT. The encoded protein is CASSFLDRINQPQHF. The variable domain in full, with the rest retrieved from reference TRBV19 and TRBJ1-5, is DGGITQSPKYLFRKEGQNVTLSCEQNLNHDAMYWYRQDPGQGLRLIYYSQIVNDFQKGDIAEGYSVSREKKESFPLTVTSAQKNPTAFYLCASSFLDRINQPQHFGDGTRLSIL.

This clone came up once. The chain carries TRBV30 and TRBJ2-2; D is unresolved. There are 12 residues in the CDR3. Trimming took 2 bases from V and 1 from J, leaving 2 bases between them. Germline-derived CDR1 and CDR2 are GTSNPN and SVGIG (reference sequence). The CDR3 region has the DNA TGTGCCTGGAGTCAGAACACCGGGGAGCTGTTTTTT. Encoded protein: CAWSQNTGELFF.

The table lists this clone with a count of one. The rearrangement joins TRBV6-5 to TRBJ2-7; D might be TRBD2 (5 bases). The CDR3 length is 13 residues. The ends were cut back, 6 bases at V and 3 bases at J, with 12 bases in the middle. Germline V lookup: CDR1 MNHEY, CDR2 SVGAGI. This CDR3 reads CASRTVRGYEQYF. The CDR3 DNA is TGTGCCAGCAGAACCGTCCGGGGCTACGAGCAGTACTTC.

The CDR3 nucleotides read TGTGCCAGCAGCCCGGGCTACGAGCAGTACTTC. As protein: CASSPGYEQYF. The chain recombines TRBV7-6 with TRBJ2-7; unclear D gene. Germline CDR1 SGHVS, CDR2 FNYEAQ. The CDR3 has 11 amino acids. V lost 5 bases and J lost 3, with 5 bases in between.

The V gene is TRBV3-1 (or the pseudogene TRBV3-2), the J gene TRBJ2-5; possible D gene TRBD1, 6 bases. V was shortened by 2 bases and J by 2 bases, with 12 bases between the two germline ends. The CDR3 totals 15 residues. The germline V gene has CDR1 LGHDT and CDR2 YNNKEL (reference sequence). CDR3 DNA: TGTGCCAGCAGCCAACAATTGGGGGCTCAAGAGACCCAGTACTTC. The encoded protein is CASSQQLGAQETQYF.

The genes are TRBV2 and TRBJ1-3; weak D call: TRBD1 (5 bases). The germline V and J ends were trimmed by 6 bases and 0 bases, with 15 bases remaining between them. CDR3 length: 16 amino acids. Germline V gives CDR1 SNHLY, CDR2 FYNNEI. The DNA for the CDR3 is TGTGCCAGCAGAGTACCGCGGGGGGACTCTGGAAACACCATATATTTT. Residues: CASRVPRGDSGNTIYF.

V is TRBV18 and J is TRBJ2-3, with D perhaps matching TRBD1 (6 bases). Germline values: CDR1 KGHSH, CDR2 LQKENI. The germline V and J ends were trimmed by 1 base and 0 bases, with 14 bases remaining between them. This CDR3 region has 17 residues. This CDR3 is CASSPQKQGKSTDTQYF. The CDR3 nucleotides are TGTGCCAGCTCACCACAGAAACAGGGTAAAAGCACAGATACGCAGTATTTT.

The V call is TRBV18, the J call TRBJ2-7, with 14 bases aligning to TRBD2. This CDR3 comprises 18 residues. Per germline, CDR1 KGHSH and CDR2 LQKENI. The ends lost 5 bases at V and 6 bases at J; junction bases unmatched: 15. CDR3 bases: TGTGCCAGCTCAACTACTTATGCCGGGACTAGCGGGAGTAGCGAGCAGTACTTC. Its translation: CASSTTYAGTSGSSEQYF. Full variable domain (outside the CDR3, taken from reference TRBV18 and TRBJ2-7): NAGVMQNPRHLVRRRGQEARLRCSPMKGHSHVYWYRQLPEEGLKFMVYLQKENIIDESGMPKERFSAEFPKEGPSILRIQQVVRGDSAAYFCASSTTYAGTSGSSEQYFGPGTRLTVT.

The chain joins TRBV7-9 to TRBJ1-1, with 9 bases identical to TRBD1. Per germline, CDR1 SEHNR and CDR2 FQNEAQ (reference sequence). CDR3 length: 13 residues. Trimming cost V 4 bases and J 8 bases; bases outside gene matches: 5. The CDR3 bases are TGTGCCAGCAGCTCGACAGGGGGTCGGGAAGCTTTCTTT. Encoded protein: CASSSTGGREAFF.

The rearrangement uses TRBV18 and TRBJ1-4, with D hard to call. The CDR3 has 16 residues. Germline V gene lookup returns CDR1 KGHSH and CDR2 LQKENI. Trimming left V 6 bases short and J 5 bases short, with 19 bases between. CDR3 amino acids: CASSPGVAGLNEKLFF. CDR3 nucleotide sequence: TGTGCCAGCTCGCCGGGAGTGGCAGGATTAAATGAAAAACTGTTTTTT.

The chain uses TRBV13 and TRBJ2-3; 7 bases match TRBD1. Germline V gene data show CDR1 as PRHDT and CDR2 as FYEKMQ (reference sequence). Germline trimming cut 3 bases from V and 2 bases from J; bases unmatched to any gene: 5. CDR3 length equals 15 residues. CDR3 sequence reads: CASSFPRGFTDTQYF. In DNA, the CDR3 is TGTGCCAGCAGCTTTCCCAGGGGGTTCACAGATACGCAGTATTTT.

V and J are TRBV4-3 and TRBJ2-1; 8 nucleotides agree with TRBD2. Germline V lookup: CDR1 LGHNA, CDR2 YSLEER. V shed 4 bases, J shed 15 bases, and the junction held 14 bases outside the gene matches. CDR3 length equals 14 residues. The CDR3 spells CASSRTGAGEGMFF. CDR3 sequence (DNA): TGCGCCAGCAGCCGAACCGGAGCGGGAGAGGGGATGTTCTTC.